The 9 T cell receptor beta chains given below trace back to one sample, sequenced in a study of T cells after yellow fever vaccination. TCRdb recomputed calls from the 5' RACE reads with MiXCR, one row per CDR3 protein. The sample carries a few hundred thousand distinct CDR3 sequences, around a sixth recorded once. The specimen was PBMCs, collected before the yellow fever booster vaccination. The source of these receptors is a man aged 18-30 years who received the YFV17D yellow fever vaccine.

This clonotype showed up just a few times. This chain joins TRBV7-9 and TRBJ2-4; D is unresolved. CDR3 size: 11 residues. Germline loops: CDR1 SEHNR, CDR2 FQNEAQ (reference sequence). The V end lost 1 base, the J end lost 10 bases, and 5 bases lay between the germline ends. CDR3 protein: CASSLDGIQYF. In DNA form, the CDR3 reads TGTGCCAGCAGCTTAGACGGAATTCAGTACTTC.

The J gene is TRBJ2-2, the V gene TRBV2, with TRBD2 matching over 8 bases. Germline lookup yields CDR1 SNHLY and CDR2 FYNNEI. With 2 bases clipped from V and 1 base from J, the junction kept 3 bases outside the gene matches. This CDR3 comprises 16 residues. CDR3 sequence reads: CASSESGGMNTGELFF. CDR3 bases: TGTGCCAGCAGTGAATCGGGGGGGATGAACACCGGGGAGCTGTTTTTT.

The CDR3 nucleotides are TGTGCCAGCAGTTTATTAGGGGCCTGGAACACTGAAGCTTTCTTT. Translation: CASSLLGAWNTEAFF. The chain is built from TRBV27 and TRBJ1-1, with a weak D call TRBD1 (5 bases). Germline-derived CDR1 and CDR2 are MNHEY and SMNVEV (reference sequence). The CDR3 is 15 residues long. V lost 1 base, J lost 1 base, and 10 bases lay in between.

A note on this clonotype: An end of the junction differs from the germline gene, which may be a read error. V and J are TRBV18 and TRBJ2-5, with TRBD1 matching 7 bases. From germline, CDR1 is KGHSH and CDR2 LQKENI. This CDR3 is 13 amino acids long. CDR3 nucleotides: TGTGCCAGCCAACTCCCAGGGACAGAGACCAAGTACTTC. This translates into CASQLPGTETKYF.

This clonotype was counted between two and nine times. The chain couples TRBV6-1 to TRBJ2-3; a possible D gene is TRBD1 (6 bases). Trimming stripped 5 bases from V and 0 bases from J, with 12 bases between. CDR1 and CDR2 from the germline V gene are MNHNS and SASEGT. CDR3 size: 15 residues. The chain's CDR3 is CASSSHRDSTDTQYF. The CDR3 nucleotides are TGTGCCAGCAGTAGCCACAGGGATAGCACAGATACGCAGTATTTT.

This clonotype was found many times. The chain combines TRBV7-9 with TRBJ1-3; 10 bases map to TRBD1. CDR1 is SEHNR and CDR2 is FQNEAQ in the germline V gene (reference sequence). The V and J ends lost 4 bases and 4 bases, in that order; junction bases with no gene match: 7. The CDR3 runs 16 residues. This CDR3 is CASSSTGGASGNTIYF. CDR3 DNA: TGTGCCAGCAGCTCGACAGGGGGCGCGTCGGGAAACACCATATATTTT. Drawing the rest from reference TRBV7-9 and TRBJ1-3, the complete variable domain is DTGVSQNPRHKITKRGQNVTFRCDPISEHNRLYWYRQTLGQGPEFLTYFQNEAQLEKSRLLSDRFSAERPKGSFSTLEIQRTEQGDSAMYLCASSSTGGASGNTIYFGEGSWLTVV.

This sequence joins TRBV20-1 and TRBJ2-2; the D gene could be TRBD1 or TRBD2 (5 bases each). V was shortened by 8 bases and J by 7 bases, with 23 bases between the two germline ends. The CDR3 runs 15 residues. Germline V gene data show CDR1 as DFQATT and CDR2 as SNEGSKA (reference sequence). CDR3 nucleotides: TGCAGTACCCCCCGGAGGCTAGGGGACGGCGGGGAGCTGTTTTTT. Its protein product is CSTPRRLGDGGELFF.

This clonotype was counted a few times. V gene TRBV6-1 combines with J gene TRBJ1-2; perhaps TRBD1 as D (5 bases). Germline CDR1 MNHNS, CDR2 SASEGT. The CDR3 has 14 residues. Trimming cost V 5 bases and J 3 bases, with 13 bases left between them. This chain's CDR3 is CASSSQGSYYGYTF. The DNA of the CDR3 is TGTGCCAGCAGTAGCCAGGGCAGCTACTATGGCTACACCTTC.

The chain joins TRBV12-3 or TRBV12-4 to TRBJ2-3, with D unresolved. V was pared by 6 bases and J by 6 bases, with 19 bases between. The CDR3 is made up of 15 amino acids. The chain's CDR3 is CASRRFRSRSDTQYF. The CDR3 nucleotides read TGTGCCAGCAGGCGTTTCAGGTCCCGGTCGGATACGCAGTATTTT.